The 30 T cell receptor beta chains below were found in one sample sequenced in a study of blood T cells in healthy people across ages. Using a J-beta primer mix together with a sample-barcoded 5' primer, a second PCR was run for roughly 7 to 12 cycles. MiXCR, run by TCRdb on the 5' RACE reads, gives a single entry per CDR3 protein. The sample includes about 690,000 distinct CDR3 sequences, around 41% seen only once; the top ten take 30%. Sequencing was carried out using blood. All receptors come from a man older than 75 in good health.

Only a few counts were recorded for this clonotype. This chain joins TRBV4-1 and TRBJ2-5, with TRBD2 identical over 14 bases. CDR1 is MGHRA, CDR2 YSYEKL, per germline. J gave up 5 bases and V 1 base, and 3 bases lay outside the gene matches. The CDR3 spans 16 residues. CDR3 in amino acids: CASSQGGTSGSETQYF. DNA for the CDR3: TGCGCCAGCAGCCAAGGGGGGACTAGCGGGAGCGAGACCCAGTACTTC.

As to this clonotype: Compared with germline, one end of the junction differs, possibly owing to a read error. V usage is TRBV10-1 and J usage is TRBJ2-3, with D possibly called TRBD1 or TRBD2 (5 bases each). The V gene's germline CDR1 is WNHNN and CDR2 SYGVQD (reference sequence). The CDR3 length is 16 residues. CDR3 bases: TGCGACAGCAGCCCTTCGGCCTCCGGGGCCGATAATACGCAGTATTTT. Its protein is CDSSPSASGADNTQYF.

The table lists this clonotype with a few counts. The chain combines TRBV20-1 with TRBJ2-1; 14 bases fit TRBD2. V shed 6 bases and J 7 bases; nucleotides not matched to a gene: 8. Per the germline V gene, CDR1 is DFQATT and CDR2 is SNEGSKA (reference sequence). The length of the CDR3 is 15 residues. The CDR3 is CSAVMRLAGGNEQFF. In DNA, the CDR3 is TGCAGTGCCGTCATGAGACTAGCGGGGGGGAATGAGCAGTTCTTC.

This clonotype was seen more than once but under ten times. CDR3 sequence reads: CASKSGSSTDTQYF. For the CDR3, the DNA is TGTGCCAGCAAGAGCGGGAGTAGTACAGATACGCAGTATTTT. The chain links TRBV6-2 or TRBV6-3 to TRBJ2-3, with TRBD2 identical over 8 bases. Trimming removed 7 bases from V and 3 bases from J; junction bases left unmatched: 6. Germline CDR1 and CDR2: MNHEY and SVGEGT. This CDR3 has 14 amino acids.

The chain links TRBV6-1 to TRBJ2-1, with TRBD1 matching 9 bases. V shed 8 bases, J shed 8 bases, and the junction held 7 bases outside the gene matches. The CDR3 has 13 residues. Germline V gene sequence: CDR1 MNHNS, CDR2 SASEGT. CDR3 in DNA: TGTGCCAGCCAACCGGGACAGGGCTATGAGCAGTTCTTC. Amino acid sequence: CASQPGQGYEQFF.

This sequence joins TRBV6-6 and TRBJ2-1; no clear D gene. V was clipped by 4 bases and J by 2 bases, with 12 bases between them. The CDR3 is made up of 15 amino acids. Looked up from germline, CDR1 is MNHNY and CDR2 is SVGAGI (reference sequence). In nucleotides, the CDR3 is TGTGCCAGCAGTTGCCAGCGTGGGGCCTACAATGAGCAGTTCTTC. Its protein product is CASSCQRGAYNEQFF.

In this sample, this clonotype turned up many times. This rearrangement joins TRBV7-2 to TRBJ2-5, with 10 bases fitting TRBD2. V was pared by 5 bases and J by 5 bases, with 8 bases of the junction left unmatched. Germline loops: CDR1 SGHTA, CDR2 FQGNSA. The CDR3 consists of 15 residues. CDR3 in DNA: TGTGCCAGCAGCCCTCAGCGGGGGGGCGTGGAGACCCAGTACTTC. Protein sequence: CASSPQRGGVETQYF.

The V and J genes are TRBV20-1 and TRBJ2-1, with 8 bases aligning to TRBD2. J lost 4 bases, V lost 4 bases, and 3 bases had no gene match. CDR1 is DFQATT and CDR2 is SNEGSKA in the germline V gene (reference sequence). The CDR3 sequence is 13 residues long. CDR3 protein: CSATGGLYNEQFF. The CDR3 nucleotides read TGCAGTGCTACGGGGGGGCTGTACAATGAGCAGTTCTTC.

There are many counts of this clonotype. V and J are TRBV7-2 and TRBJ2-7; 7 bases are a match to TRBD2. The CDR3 spans 13 residues. From germline, CDR1 is SGHTA and CDR2 FQGNSA. With 6 bases clipped from V and 6 bases from J, the junction kept 8 bases outside the gene matches. CDR3 bases: TGTGCCAGCAGTCGGGCGGGAGCACGCGAGCAGTACTTC. It is translated as CASSRAGAREQYF.

This clonotype was detected only a few times. The chain joins TRBV2 to TRBJ2-7, with a possible D match to TRBD2 (6 bases). Trimming stripped 6 bases from V and 7 bases from J, with 22 bases between. The CDR3 is 15 amino acids. CDR1 is SNHLY, CDR2 FYNNEI, per germline. The CDR3 spells CASRGGGPTRGEQYF. CDR3 nucleotide sequence: TGTGCCAGCAGGGGGGGAGGCCCGACCCGAGGGGAGCAGTACTTC.

In its sample, this clonotype was seen a few times. V is TRBV7-2 and J is TRBJ2-3; the D gene is possibly TRBD1 (7 bases). This CDR3 contains 19 residues. V was trimmed by 1 base and J by 2 bases, leaving 22 bases between them. Germline assignment: CDR1 SGHTA and CDR2 FQGNSA. CDR3 in DNA: TGTGCCAGCAGCTTAGTAAAGTCGGCAGGGGGACTTAACACAGATACGCAGTATTTT. This sequence encodes CASSLVKSAGGLNTDTQYF.

The CDR3 loop is CASAVPGQGGEQYF. CDR3 coding DNA: TGTGCCAGTGCCGTCCCGGGACAGGGGGGCGAGCAGTACTTC. V gene TRBV28 combines with J gene TRBJ2-7; 11 bases align to TRBD1. Per the germline V gene, CDR1 is MDHEN and CDR2 is SYDVKM. Germline trimming cut 9 bases from V and 6 bases from J; bases unmatched to any gene: 10. The CDR3 runs 14 residues. The full variable domain, with the rest looked up from reference TRBV28 and TRBJ2-7, is DVKVTQSSRYLVKRTGEKVFLECVQDMDHENMFWYRQDPGLGLRLIYFSYDVKMKEKGDIPEGYSVSREKKERFSLILESASTNQTSMYLCASAVPGQGGEQYFGPGTRLTVT.

The chain carries TRBV28 and TRBJ1-5, with 11 positions matching TRBD1. The V gene end was trimmed by 10 bases and the J gene end by 4 bases; junction bases not matched to a gene: 6. CDR3 length equals 14 residues. CDR1 and CDR2 (germline): MDHEN, SYDVKM. CDR3 loop: CATKGTGGNQPQHF. The DNA for the CDR3 is TGTGCCACGAAGGGGACAGGGGGGAATCAGCCCCAGCATTTT.

The DNA for the CDR3 is TGTGCCATCAGGGACGACAGGGTCACGACTAATGAAAAACTGTTTTTT. Translated, it gives CAIRDDRVTTNEKLFF. V is TRBV10-3 and J is TRBJ1-4; 7 positions match TRBD1. Germline CDR1 is ENHRY and CDR2 is SYGVKD. V lost 6 bases to trimming and J lost 2 bases; unmatched junction nucleotides: 9. The CDR3 is made up of 16 amino acids.

As regards this clonotype: With a much larger clone just one base away, this may be a read error. The V gene is TRBV12-3 or TRBV12-4, the J gene TRBJ1-1, with D tentatively TRBD1 (6 bases). V shed 5 bases and J shed 7 bases, with 11 bases lying between them. The CDR3 has 12 amino acids. The DNA of the CDR3 is TGTGCCAGCAGTACCGGACAGTGTGAAGCTTTCTTT. Encoded protein: CASSTGQCEAFF.

A few counts support this clonotype. The V gene is TRBV4-1, the J gene TRBJ2-3, with a tentative D call TRBD1 (6 bases). Per the germline V gene, CDR1 is MGHRA and CDR2 is YSYEKL. V was cut by 6 bases and J by 1 base, with 20 bases left in between. CDR3 size: 17 residues. The CDR3 region has the DNA TGCGCCAGCAGTGAAGAGACCGGGACACACCGCACAGATACGCAGTATTTT. Encoded protein: CASSEETGTHRTDTQYF.

The rearrangement links TRBV6-1 to TRBJ1-5; D may be TRBD1 (5 bases). Trimming took 6 bases from V and 3 from J, leaving 21 bases between them. In germline, CDR1 is MNHNS, CDR2 SASEGT. This CDR3 is 17 amino acids long. CDR3 DNA: TGTGCCAGCAGCCCCTCAGTGGCAGGGAGGACCAATCAGCCCCAGCATTTT. Protein: CASSPSVAGRTNQPQHF.

V usage is TRBV3-1 and J usage is TRBJ1-2, with a weak D call TRBD1 (5 bases). Looked up from germline, CDR1 is LGHDT and CDR2 is YNNKEL (reference sequence). Trimming shortened V by 1 base and J by 4 bases, and 10 bases separated the two germline ends. This CDR3 region has 14 residues. The CDR3, as DNA: TGTGCCAGCAGCCAAGTGAGACAGACCTATGGCTACACCTTC. This encodes CASSQVRQTYGYTF.

This clonotype was counted a few times. CDR3 coding DNA: TGTGCCAGCAGCTTCAGGGCGATCCAAGAGACCCAGTACTTC. Encoded protein: CASSFRAIQETQYF. This chain connects TRBV7-9 to TRBJ2-5, with D perhaps matching TRBD1 (5 bases). The germline V and J ends were trimmed by 3 bases and 1 base, with 9 bases remaining between them. Germline V gene sequence: CDR1 SEHNR, CDR2 FQNEAQ (reference sequence). The CDR3 is 14 residues long.

This clonotype has a handful of counts. This sequence joins TRBV5-1 and TRBJ2-4; D assignment may be TRBD1 or TRBD2 (6 bases each). Germline CDR1 and CDR2: SGHRS and YFSETQ. This CDR3 comprises 16 residues. V shed 0 bases and J shed 2 bases, with 12 bases lying between them. Here the CDR3 reads CASSLAPGATKNIQYF. The CDR3 nucleotides read TGCGCCAGCAGCTTGGCCCCGGGGGCGACCAAAAACATTCAGTACTTC.

The chain uses TRBV27 and TRBJ1-1; D is uncertain. V was cut by 8 bases and J by 0 bases, with 16 bases left in between. CDR1 and CDR2 (germline): MNHEY, SMNVEV (reference sequence). CDR3 length: 15 residues. CDR3 in DNA: TGTGCCAGCGTACCCAAGCTCCGGGTGAACACTGAAGCTTTCTTT. Protein: CASVPKLRVNTEAFF.

The V and J genes are TRBV29-1 and TRBJ2-5, with 11 bases lining up with TRBD2. J lost 11 bases, V lost 7 bases, and 15 bases had no gene match. The CDR3 covers 14 residues. CDR1 and CDR2 (germline): SQVTM, ANQGSEA. CDR3 DNA: TGCAGCGGCTGGGGACTAGCGGAAATAAATGAGCAGTACTTC. Translated, it gives CSGWGLAEINEQYF.

The chain joins TRBV20-1 to TRBJ2-5, with 9 bases that match TRBD2. The CDR3 is 14 residues long. Per the germline V gene, CDR1 is DFQATT and CDR2 is SNEGSKA (reference sequence). With V trimmed by 1 base and J by 11 bases, 11 bases remained unmatched. The CDR3 DNA follows: TGCAGTGCTAGAGTATGGCGGGAGGGTAATGAGCAGTACTTC. Translated: CSARVWREGNEQYF.

This clonotype was counted a few times. The chain links TRBV27 to TRBJ1-2, with 7 bases identical to TRBD1. Germline V lookup: CDR1 MNHEY, CDR2 SMNVEV (reference sequence). With 2 bases clipped from V and 2 bases from J, the junction kept 5 bases outside the gene matches. The CDR3 loop spans 15 amino acids. Here the CDR3 reads CASSLQGDLNYGYTF. CDR3 DNA sequence: TGTGCCAGCAGTTTACAGGGGGATTTGAACTATGGCTACACCTTC.

The sample holds a few counts of this clonotype. The J gene is TRBJ2-5, the V gene TRBV20-1, with D possibly TRBD1 on 6 matching bases. The CDR3 loop spans 11 amino acids. V lost 3 bases and J lost 4, with 6 bases in between. The V gene's germline CDR1 is DFQATT and CDR2 SNEGSKA (reference sequence). In DNA form, the CDR3 reads TGCAGTGCTAGGACAGGAGAGACCCAGTACTTC. Translating it yields CSARTGETQYF.

This clonotype was detected only once. This clone may be a read error of a much larger clone one base away. This chain links TRBV15 with TRBJ2-4; D is perhaps TRBD1 (5 bases). TRBJ2-7 explains the end of the DNA better; the J call may be wrong. Germline CDR1 LNHNV, CDR2 YYDKDF (reference sequence). The CDR3 totals 14 residues. The CDR3 region is CATSRERGSDEQYF. Here the CDR3 DNA reads TGTGCCACCAGCAGAGAAAGGGGATCCGACGAGCAGTACTTC.

This clonotype was detected ten times or more. V usage is TRBV4-2 and J usage is TRBJ2-4, with TRBD1 as a possible D gene (6 bases). Looked up from germline, CDR1 is LGHNA and CDR2 is YNFKEQ. The V and J ends lost 1 base and 7 bases respectively, with 14 bases between them. The CDR3 has 15 amino acids. The CDR3 sequence: CASSQGGGVGNIQYF. CDR3 DNA sequence: TGTGCCAGCAGCCAAGGAGGGGGAGTCGGGAACATTCAGTACTTC.

J is TRBJ2-2 and V is TRBV10-1, with D tentatively TRBD1 or TRBD2 (6 bases each). This CDR3 has 15 residues. V was shortened by 3 bases and J by 2 bases, with 10 bases between the two germline ends. Germline CDR1 and CDR2: WNHNN and SYGVQD (reference sequence). The CDR3 nucleotides read TGCGCCAGCAGTGATAGGGGGGTCAACACCGGGGAGCTGTTTTTT. Its translation: CASSDRGVNTGELFF.

This chain connects TRBV10-3 to TRBJ2-4; the D gene is possibly TRBD1 (6 bases). The DNA matches TRBJ2-7 better at its end, which makes the J call doubtful. The CDR3 runs 15 residues. CDR1 and CDR2 from the germline V gene are ENHRY and SYGVKD. Here the CDR3 reads CAISYEDSSTYEQYF. The CDR3 region has the DNA TGTGCCATCAGTTACGAGGACAGTTCGACCTACGAGCAGTACTTC.

At least ten counts were recorded for this clonotype. This CDR3 reads CSVEKGDRVHEQYF. The CDR3 DNA reads as TGCAGCGTTGAAAAGGGGGACAGGGTCCACGAGCAGTACTTC. The rearrangement joins TRBV29-1 to TRBJ2-7; TRBD1 agrees at 9 bases. Germline V gene data show CDR1 as SQVTM and CDR2 as ANQGSEA. After removal of 2 bases from V and 5 bases from J, the junction contained 7 bases not matched to a gene. The length of the CDR3 is 14 residues.